Below are 27 T cell receptor beta chains sequenced from a single sample in a study of T-cell memory formation after mild COVID-19 (dated by TCRdb to the early 2020s). Library preparation employed 5' RACE. The data were produced on an Illumina NovaSeq 6000. Clones were called with MiXCR by TCRdb after fastp trimmed the public reads at Q25, and only in-frame beta chains were retained. One record per CDR3 amino acid sequence lists the most common genes and DNA. Within this sample are roughly 42,000 distinct CDR3 sequences, with 7.3% of them counted one time only. The ten largest account for about 1.5% of the sample. The sequenced sample consisted of PBMCs or a T cell subset sorted from them (not recorded which). The receptors were gathered from a man aged 18 to 30 who had mild COVID-19 (a few samples of this study predate the infection). The sample titles of this study are shuffled in the database, so cell type and time point are left out; the donor was told from shared clones.

This clonotype was observed at least ten times. The chain links TRBV5-1 to TRBJ2-4; either TRBD1 or TRBD2 may supply D (5 bases each). Germline V gene lookup returns CDR1 SGHRS and CDR2 YFSETQ. V dropped 2 bases and J dropped 0 bases, with 12 bases sitting between them. The CDR3 is made up of 16 amino acids. CDR3 region: CASSFAGTLAKNIQYF. For the CDR3, the DNA is TGCGCCAGCAGCTTCGCAGGGACCCTAGCCAAAAACATTCAGTACTTC.

This clonotype was seen only a few times. The chain couples TRBV5-4 to TRBJ2-3, with a possible D match to TRBD2 (6 bases). The V end was cut by 0 bases, the J end by 4 bases, with 9 bases between. Per the germline V gene, CDR1 is SGHNT and CDR2 is YYREEE (reference sequence). The CDR3 is 14 amino acids. The DNA for the CDR3 is TGTGCCAGCAGCTTGGCGGGGGATTCAGATACGCAGTATTTT. Amino acids: CASSLAGDSDTQYF.

The chain couples TRBV7-2 to TRBJ1-2; D is unclear. The germline V and J ends were trimmed by 0 bases and 5 bases, with 4 bases remaining between them. CDR3 length: 12 amino acids. Germline values: CDR1 SGHTA, CDR2 FQGNSA. The CDR3, as DNA: TGTGCCAGCAGCTTAGCTTGGTATGGCTACACCTTC. This encodes CASSLAWYGYTF.

The V gene is TRBV6-2 or TRBV6-3, the J gene TRBJ2-7; 7 bases are a match to TRBD1. Germline V gene data show CDR1 as MNHEY and CDR2 as SVGEGT. Trimming cost V 6 bases and J 0 bases; bases outside gene matches: 5. The CDR3 consists of 14 residues. As DNA, the CDR3 is TGTGCCAGCAGACCCGGGACAGTCTCCTACGAGCAGTACGTC. Translated, it gives CASRPGTVSYEQYV.

This clonotype has a handful of counts. J is TRBJ2-7 and V is TRBV4-3, with D perhaps matching TRBD1 or TRBD2 (5 bases each). The CDR3 covers 14 residues. In germline, CDR1 is LGHNA, CDR2 YSLEER. Trimming pared 3 bases from V and 4 bases from J, leaving 13 bases between. CDR3 coding DNA: TGCGCCAGCAGCCAGAGCGGCCCAGGGTACGAGCAGTACTTC. Amino acid sequence: CASSQSGPGYEQYF.

The chain joins TRBV5-1 to TRBJ1-2; 9 bases map to TRBD1. V lost 2 bases and J lost 4; bases outside the gene matches: 6. Germline CDR1 reads SGHRS; CDR2 reads YFSETQ. This CDR3 is built from 15 residues. CDR3 coding DNA: TGCGCCAGCAGCTTAGGGGGACAGGGTCTCTATGGCTACACCTTC. It specifies CASSLGGQGLYGYTF.

At least ten counts were recorded for this clonotype. The V gene is TRBV11-2, the J gene TRBJ1-5; tentative D call: TRBD1 (5 bases). Deletions cut 3 bases from V and 2 bases from J, with 8 bases between. The CDR3 loop spans 14 amino acids. Germline values: CDR1 SGHAT, CDR2 FQNNGV. CDR3 amino acids: CASSFQGGNQPQHF. The CDR3 DNA sequence: TGTGCCAGCAGCTTTCAGGGCGGCAATCAGCCCCAGCATTTT.

V gene TRBV7-2 combines with J gene TRBJ1-2; TRBD1 aligns across 7 bases. Germline V gene lookup returns CDR1 SGHTA and CDR2 FQGNSA. The CDR3 runs 16 residues. V dropped 1 base and J dropped 4; count of bases not matched to a gene: 9. CDR3 nucleotide sequence: TGTGCCAGCAGCTTAGGGACTACAGGGGCCCCCTATGGCTACACCTTC. Translation gives CASSLGTTGAPYGYTF. Complete variable domain (other parts from reference TRBV7-2 and TRBJ1-2): GAGVSQSPSNKVTEKGKDVELRCDPISGHTALYWYRQSLGQGLEFLIYFQGNSAPDKSGLPSDRFSAERTGGSVSTLTIQRTQQEDSAVYLCASSLGTTGAPYGYTFGSGTRLTVV.

The V call is TRBV20-1, the J call TRBJ2-5; 10 bases line up with TRBD2. Germline lookup yields CDR1 DFQATT and CDR2 SNEGSKA (reference sequence). The CDR3 is 13 amino acids. Trimming took 6 bases from V and 6 from J; bases not matched to a gene: 7. CDR3: CSARGTSEKTQYF. CDR3 in DNA: TGCAGTGCCCGAGGGACTAGCGAGAAGACCCAGTACTTC.

The J gene is TRBJ1-1, the V gene TRBV18; D gene ambiguous. The CDR3 spans 14 residues. The germline V gene has CDR1 KGHSH and CDR2 LQKENI. Trimming stripped 2 bases from V and 0 bases from J, with 7 bases between. The CDR3 loop reads CASSPSGMNTEAFF. Written as DNA, the CDR3 is TGTGCCAGCTCACCAAGCGGAATGAACACTGAAGCTTTCTTT.

This clonotype was counted only a few times. V gene TRBV4-1 combines with J gene TRBJ1-4; 10 nucleotides align to TRBD1. With V trimmed by 0 bases and J by 8 bases, 3 bases remained unmatched. This CDR3 comprises 15 residues. Germline CDR1 MGHRA, CDR2 YSYEKL. CDR3 residues: CASSQEGTGEEKLFF. For the CDR3, the DNA is TGCGCCAGCAGCCAAGAAGGGACAGGGGAAGAAAAACTGTTTTTT.

This clonotype came up a few times. The rearrangement uses TRBV11-3 and TRBJ2-1; D is possibly TRBD1 (6 bases). V dropped 1 base and J dropped 9 bases, with 16 bases sitting between them. Germline assignment: CDR1 SGHNT and CDR2 YENEEA. CDR3 length equals 15 residues. The CDR3 coding sequence is TGTGCCAGCAGCTTAGTCAGGGGCGCGAGTAGTGAGCAGTTCTTC. This gives the protein CASSLVRGASSEQFF.

This clonotype turned up a few times. Here the CDR3 DNA reads TGCGCCAGCAGTCCAAGTACTAGCGGAGGCACAGATACGCAGTATTTT. Protein sequence: CASSPSTSGGTDTQYF. The chain links TRBV4-3 to TRBJ2-3; 8 nucleotides align to TRBD2. The CDR3 sequence is 16 residues long. Per the germline V gene, CDR1 is LGHNA and CDR2 is YSLEER. V lost 6 bases, J lost 1 base, and 9 bases stayed unmatched.

The rearrangement uses TRBV5-1 and TRBJ2-1; 8 bases fit TRBD1. The V gene's germline CDR1 is SGHRS and CDR2 YFSETQ. Trimming took 6 bases from V and 7 from J; bases not matched to a gene: 6. This CDR3 has 13 residues. The CDR3 protein is CASTGTGGNEQFF. CDR3 sequence (DNA): TGCGCCAGCACCGGGACAGGAGGTAATGAGCAGTTCTTC.

This clonotype occurred a few times. CDR3 residues: CASSLQGDGGYTF. The CDR3 DNA reads TGTGCCAGCAGCTTACAGGGGGACGGTGGTTATACCTTC. The chain uses TRBV7-2 and TRBJ1-2; 7 nucleotides match TRBD1. The V and J ends lost 2 bases and 14 bases, in that order; junction bases with no gene match: 11. This CDR3 has 13 residues. CDR1 and CDR2 (germline): SGHTA, FQGNSA.

The rearrangement uses TRBV6-2 or TRBV6-3 and TRBJ1-6; no reliable D call. The CDR3 sequence is 16 residues long. V was clipped by 6 bases and J by 2 bases, with 14 bases between them. Germline assignment: CDR1 MNHEY and CDR2 SVGEGT. As DNA, the CDR3 is TGTGCCAGCAGACGAATCCGGGGAACCTATAATTCACCCCTCCACTTT. This encodes CASRRIRGTYNSPLHF.

The rearrangement uses TRBV5-1 and TRBJ1-6; weak D call: TRBD1 (5 bases). CDR3 length: 15 amino acids. CDR1 and CDR2 from the germline V gene are SGHRS and YFSETQ. The V end lost 1 base, the J end lost 10 bases, and 15 bases lay between the germline ends. CDR3 nucleotide sequence: TGCGCCAGCAGCTTGAGAGGGATGGGGGACTCACCCCTCCACTTT. Translated: CASSLRGMGDSPLHF.

This clonotype was seen a few times. Germline and junction disagree at one end, which may indicate a read error. The rearrangement links TRBV2 to TRBJ2-3; D is perhaps TRBD2 (5 bases). CDR1 and CDR2 from the germline V gene are SNHLY and FYNNEI. The CDR3 is 14 residues long. Here the CDR3 reads CASSPGSAPFALNF. For the CDR3, the DNA is TGTGCCAGCAGTCCTGGTAGCGCACCCTTTGCTCTGAATTTT.

The table lists this clonotype with a few counts. V gene TRBV24-1 combines with J gene TRBJ2-3, with TRBD1 matching over 8 bases. The CDR3 loop spans 16 amino acids. CDR1 and CDR2 from the germline V gene are KGHDR and SFDVKD. The trim removed 4 bases at V and 7 bases at J, leaving 12 bases unmatched. In DNA form, the CDR3 reads TGTGCCACCAGTGACTCAGGGGGCCCCACCTGGAATACGCAGTATTTT. The encoded protein is CATSDSGGPTWNTQYF.

This clonotype occurred a few times. The genes are TRBV7-9 and TRBJ1-3; D ambiguous. This CDR3 spans 15 amino acids. Between the trimmed V and J ends, which lost 1 base and 0 bases, there was a span of 7 bases. The germline gives CDR1 SEHNR, CDR2 FQNEAQ (reference sequence). CDR3 residues: CASSLGRSSGNTIYF. DNA for the CDR3: TGTGCCAGCAGCTTAGGGAGGAGCTCTGGAAACACCATATATTTT.

This clonotype was seen only a few times. V and J are TRBV5-4 and TRBJ2-5, with 16 bases identical to TRBD2. V gave up 5 bases and J gave up 5 bases; unmatched junction bases: 9. This CDR3 contains 17 residues. CDR1 is SGHNT, CDR2 YYREEE, per germline (reference sequence). CDR3 protein: CASSSGTSGGASETQYF. The CDR3 DNA reads as TGTGCCAGCAGTTCCGGGACTAGCGGGGGGGCCTCGGAGACCCAGTACTTC. Full variable domain (rest looked up from reference TRBV5-4 and TRBJ2-5): ETGVTQSPTHLIKTRGQQVTLRCSSQSGHNTVSWYQQALGQGPQFIFQYYREEENGRGNFPPRFSGLQFPNYSSELNVNALELDDSALYLCASSSGTSGGASETQYFGPGTRLLVL.

This clonotype was seen at least ten times. The chain is built from TRBV12-3 or TRBV12-4 and TRBJ2-5, with D uncertain. Trimming left V 3 bases short and J 2 bases short, with 7 bases between. The CDR3 runs 13 residues. The CDR3 DNA reads as TGTGCCAGCAGTTTGACAACGCAAGAGACCCAGTACTTC. This sequence encodes CASSLTTQETQYF.

The chain has TRBV7-3 and TRBJ2-1, with D perhaps being TRBD1 or TRBD2 (6 bases each). Germline-derived CDR1 and CDR2 are SGHTA and FQGTGA. V lost 1 base and J lost 4, with 11 bases in between. CDR3 length: 15 amino acids. The CDR3 loop reads CASSLSLGGYNEQFF. CDR3 nucleotides: TGTGCCAGCAGCTTAAGTCTAGGGGGGTACAATGAGCAGTTCTTC.

This clonotype came up many times. This chain connects TRBV7-2 to TRBJ2-5; 9 nucleotides agree with TRBD2. The CDR3 totals 16 residues. CDR1 SGHTA and CDR2 FQGNSA come from the germline V gene. Trimming cost V 2 bases and J 4 bases; bases outside gene matches: 8. The CDR3 here is CASSLTSGGLVETQYF. CDR3 bases: TGTGCCAGCAGCTTAACCAGCGGGGGGCTAGTAGAGACCCAGTACTTC.

This clonotype came up a few times. The V gene is TRBV7-8, the J gene TRBJ1-2, with TRBD1 identical over 7 bases. Trimming took 4 bases from V and 3 from J; bases not matched to a gene: 11. The CDR3 has 16 amino acids. Germline V CDR1 and CDR2: SGHVS, FQNEAQ. CDR3 DNA: TGTGCCAGCAGCTCTAAACAGACAGGGATCGACTATGGCTACACCTTC. Encoded protein: CASSSKQTGIDYGYTF.

This clonotype came up a few times. The chain recombines TRBV11-3 with TRBJ2-3; no clear D gene. Looked up from germline, CDR1 is SGHNT and CDR2 is YENEEA. The CDR3 length is 12 residues. Trimming shortened V by 3 bases and J by 14 bases, and 15 bases separated the two germline ends. This CDR3 is CASSFDGEGLYF. CDR3 bases: TGTGCCAGCAGCTTTGATGGGGAAGGTCTGTATTTT.

The sample holds a few counts of this clonotype. This chain uses TRBV5-1 with TRBJ2-5, with D possibly TRBD2 on 6 matching bases. Trimming took 0 bases from V and 2 from J, leaving 11 bases between them. The CDR3 extends over 15 amino acids. The germline gives CDR1 SGHRS, CDR2 YFSETQ. The chain's CDR3 is CASSLGGLFQETQYF. In DNA form, the CDR3 reads TGCGCCAGCAGCTTGGGGGGACTTTTTCAAGAGACCCAGTACTTC.